The 15 T cell receptor beta chains listed next were all sequenced from one sample in a study of blood T cells in healthy people across ages. A second PCR, run for roughly 7 to 11 cycles, used a sample-barcoded 5' primer plus a J-beta primer mix. TCRdb processed the 5' RACE reads anew with MiXCR; each CDR3 protein has one entry. The sample shows approximately 1.5 million distinct CDR3 sequences, roughly two fifths of them seen only once. Material: blood. These TCRs come from a woman aged 18-29 years in good health.

The chain recombines TRBV14 with TRBJ2-1, with 12 bases lining up with TRBD2. V was pared by 4 bases and J by 7 bases, with 5 bases of the junction left unmatched. Germline-derived CDR1 and CDR2 are SGHDN and FVKESK. This CDR3 region has 15 residues. The CDR3 bases are TGTGCCAGCAGCCGAGGACTAGCGGGAAAAAATGAGCAGTTCTTC. Encoded protein: CASSRGLAGKNEQFF.

This clonotype came up a few times. V is TRBV5-1 and J is TRBJ2-7; 7 bases are shared with TRBD2. CDR3 size: 14 residues. Germline V lookup: CDR1 SGHRS, CDR2 YFSETQ. Trimming cost V 2 bases and J 6 bases; bases outside gene matches: 8. The CDR3 is CASSLAGSRGEQYF. CDR3 sequence (DNA): TGCGCCAGCAGCTTAGCGGGGTCCCGCGGCGAGCAGTACTTC.

J is TRBJ1-1 and V is TRBV29-1; D is perhaps TRBD1 (6 bases). The V end lost 7 bases, the J end lost 4 bases, and 16 bases lay between the germline ends. The CDR3 runs to 13 residues. Germline V CDR1 and CDR2: SQVTM, ANQGSEA. CDR3 amino acids: CSAERGEGTEAFF. CDR3 coding DNA: TGCAGCGCAGAAAGGGGGGAGGGCACTGAAGCTTTCTTT. The whole variable domain, filled in from reference TRBV29-1 and TRBJ1-1, reads SAVISQKPSRDICQRGTSLTIQCQVDSQVTMMFWYRQQPGQSLTLIATANQGSEATYESGFVIDKFPISRPNLTFSTLTVSNMSPEDSSIYLCSAERGEGTEAFFGQGTRLTVV.

This clonotype was found a few times. The rearrangement links TRBV20-1 to TRBJ2-1; TRBD1 agrees at 8 bases. Germline lookup yields CDR1 DFQATT and CDR2 SNEGSKA (reference sequence). The CDR3 is 13 residues long. The V gene end was trimmed by 5 bases and the J gene end by 8 bases; junction bases not matched to a gene: 8. The CDR3 region has the DNA TGCAGTGCTGCGGACAGGGCTGTGGATGAGCAGTTCTTC. This codes for CSAADRAVDEQFF.

V gene TRBV29-1 combines with J gene TRBJ2-5; D perhaps matches TRBD1 (5 bases). Germline assignment: CDR1 SQVTM and CDR2 ANQGSEA. CDR3 length: 14 residues. Trimming cost V 2 bases and J 2 bases, with 12 bases left between them. CDR3 residues: CSVEQGPVQETQYF. In DNA, the CDR3 is TGCAGCGTTGAACAGGGTCCAGTTCAAGAGACCCAGTACTTC.

The table lists this clonotype with a few counts. Compared with germline, one end of the junction differs, possibly owing to a read error. The chain recombines TRBV18 with TRBJ2-3; no firm D call. Germline assignment: CDR1 KGHSH and CDR2 LQKENI. The CDR3 sequence is 14 residues long. CDR3 protein: CASSPGPLSDTQYF. Written as DNA, the CDR3 is TGTGCTAGCTCACCCGGACCGTTATCAGATACGCAGTATTTT.

This clonotype was recorded a few times. The chain joins TRBV29-1 to TRBJ1-1, with 9 bases matching TRBD1. The CDR3 is 12 amino acids. Trimming cost V 6 bases and J 4 bases; bases outside gene matches: 3. The V gene's germline CDR1 is SQVTM and CDR2 ANQGSEA. The CDR3 region is CSVQGAVTEAFF. For the CDR3, the DNA is TGCAGCGTACAGGGGGCAGTCACTGAAGCTTTCTTT. Looking up the rest from reference TRBV29-1 and TRBJ1-1 gives the full variable domain: SAVISQKPSRDICQRGTSLTIQCQVDSQVTMMFWYRQQPGQSLTLIATANQGSEATYESGFVIDKFPISRPNLTFSTLTVSNMSPEDSSIYLCSVQGAVTEAFFGQGTRLTVV.

The rearrangement links TRBV6-1 to TRBJ2-2; maybe TRBD2 (7 bases). Trimming stripped 9 bases from V and 10 bases from J, with 18 bases between. The V gene's germline CDR1 is MNHNS and CDR2 SASEGT. This CDR3 has 13 residues. This CDR3 reads CASKGGGFAELFF. CDR3 DNA sequence: TGTGCCAGTAAGGGGGGGGGCTTCGCGGAGCTGTTTTTT.

This chain links TRBV3-1 with TRBJ1-2; D gene ambiguous. In germline, CDR1 is LGHDT, CDR2 YNNKEL (reference sequence). CDR3 length: 14 residues. The V and J ends lost 8 bases and 8 bases respectively, with 21 bases between them. The CDR3 nucleotides read TGTGCCAGCGCGGCAGGCAACTCACCGGGGGGCTACACCTTC. This encodes CASAAGNSPGGYTF. Based on the CDR3 plus reference TRBV3-1 and TRBJ1-2, the full variable domain is DTAVSQTPKYLVTQMGNDKSIKCEQNLGHDTMYWYKQDSKKFLKIMFSYNNKELIINETVPNRFSPKSPDKAHLNLHINSLELGDSAVYFCASAAGNSPGGYTFGSGTRLTVV.

V usage is TRBV6-5 and J usage is TRBJ1-6, with a possible D match to TRBD1 (5 bases). The V gene lost 1 base and the J gene lost 7 bases, with 11 bases spanning the gap. The CDR3 covers 15 residues. CDR1 MNHEY and CDR2 SVGAGI come from the germline V gene. The CDR3 region is CASSYYQGRNSPLHF. The CDR3 nucleotides read TGTGCCAGCAGTTACTACCAGGGAAGGAATTCACCCCTCCACTTT.

The chain is built from TRBV27 and TRBJ2-2; D is tentatively TRBD1 or TRBD2 (5 bases each). CDR3 length equals 15 residues. The V end lost 5 bases, the J end lost 7 bases, and 17 bases lay between the germline ends. Per germline, CDR1 MNHEY and CDR2 SMNVEV (reference sequence). The CDR3 sequence: CASSPGFGGLGELFF. The CDR3 DNA sequence: TGTGCCAGCAGTCCGGGTTTTGGGGGTCTCGGGGAGCTGTTTTTT.

This clonotype was observed many times. The chain is built from TRBV12-3 or TRBV12-4 and TRBJ2-7; 7 nucleotides match TRBD1. With 5 bases clipped from V and 3 bases from J, the junction kept 7 bases outside the gene matches. This CDR3 is built from 14 residues. The CDR3 nucleotides are TGTGCCAGCAGTACCCGACAGGGTTACTACGAGCAGTACTTC. Residues: CASSTRQGYYEQYF.

This chain uses TRBV6-5 with TRBJ1-2; weak D call: TRBD1 (5 bases). The germline V and J ends were trimmed by 8 bases and 6 bases, with 22 bases remaining between them. Germline lookup yields CDR1 MNHEY and CDR2 SVGAGI. The CDR3 totals 15 residues. The CDR3 loop reads CASRTQGSLGNGYTF. The CDR3 DNA reads TGTGCCAGCCGAACGCAGGGCTCCCTAGGGAATGGCTACACCTTC.

Here the CDR3 DNA reads TGTGCCAGCAGCTCAGCGGACAGGCATGACGCTTATGGCTACACCTTC. It specifies CASSSADRHDAYGYTF. The rearrangement links TRBV7-9 to TRBJ1-2; 7 positions agree with TRBD1. V was clipped by 4 bases and J by 5 bases; unmatched bases: 13. CDR1 and CDR2 from the germline V gene are SEHNR and FQNEAQ (reference sequence). The length of the CDR3 is 16 residues.

This clonotype occurred many times. The chain carries TRBV7-9 and TRBJ1-1; D gene uncertain. The CDR3 covers 15 residues. Trimming stripped 0 bases from V and 1 base from J, with 9 bases between. Germline V gene data show CDR1 as SEHNR and CDR2 as FQNEAQ (reference sequence). The CDR3 sequence: CASSLALAGNTEAFF. The CDR3 DNA reads TGTGCCAGCAGCTTAGCCCTGGCGGGGAACACTGAAGCTTTCTTT.